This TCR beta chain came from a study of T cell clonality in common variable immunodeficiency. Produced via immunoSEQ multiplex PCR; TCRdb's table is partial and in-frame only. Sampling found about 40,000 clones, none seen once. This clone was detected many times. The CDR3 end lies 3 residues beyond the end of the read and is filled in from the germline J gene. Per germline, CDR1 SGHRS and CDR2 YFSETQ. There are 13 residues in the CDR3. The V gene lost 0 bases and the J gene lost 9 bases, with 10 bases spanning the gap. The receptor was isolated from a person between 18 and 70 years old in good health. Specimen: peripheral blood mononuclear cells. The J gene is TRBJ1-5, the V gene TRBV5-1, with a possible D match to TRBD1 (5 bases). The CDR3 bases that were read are TGCGCCAGCAGCTTGGATCCCCAGGGGCCC. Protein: CASSLDPQGP. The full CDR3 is CASSLDPQGPQHF. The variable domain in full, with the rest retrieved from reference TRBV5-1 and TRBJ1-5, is KAGVTQTPRYLIKTRGQQVTLSCSPISGHRSVSWYQQTPGQGLQFLFEYFSETQRNKGNFPGRFSGRQFSNSRSEMNVSTLELGDSALYLCASSLDPQGPQHFGDGTRLSIL.